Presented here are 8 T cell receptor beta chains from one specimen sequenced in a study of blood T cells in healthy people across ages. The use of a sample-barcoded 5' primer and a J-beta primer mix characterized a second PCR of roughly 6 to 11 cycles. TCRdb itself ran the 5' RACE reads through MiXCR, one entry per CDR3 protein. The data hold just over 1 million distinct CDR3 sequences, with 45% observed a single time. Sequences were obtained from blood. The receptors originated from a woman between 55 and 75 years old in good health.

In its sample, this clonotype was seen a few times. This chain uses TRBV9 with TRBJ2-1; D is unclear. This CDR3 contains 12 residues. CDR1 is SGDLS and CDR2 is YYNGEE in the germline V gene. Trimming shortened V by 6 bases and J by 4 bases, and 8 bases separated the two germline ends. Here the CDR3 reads CASKMGYNEQFF. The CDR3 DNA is TGTGCCAGCAAGATGGGGTACAATGAGCAGTTCTTC.

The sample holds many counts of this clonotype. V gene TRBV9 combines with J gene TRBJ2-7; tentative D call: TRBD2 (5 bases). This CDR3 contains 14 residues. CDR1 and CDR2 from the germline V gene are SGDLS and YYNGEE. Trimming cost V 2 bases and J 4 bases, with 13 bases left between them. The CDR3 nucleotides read TGTGCCAGCAGCGTCGAGGAAGGCGGGTACGAGCAGTACTTC. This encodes CASSVEEGGYEQYF.

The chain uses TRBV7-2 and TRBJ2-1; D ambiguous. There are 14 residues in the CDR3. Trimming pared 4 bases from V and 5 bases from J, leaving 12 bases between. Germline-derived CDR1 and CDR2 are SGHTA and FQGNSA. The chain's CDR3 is CASSSNSFDNEQFF. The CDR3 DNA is TGTGCCAGCAGCTCAAACAGTTTCGACAATGAGCAGTTCTTC.

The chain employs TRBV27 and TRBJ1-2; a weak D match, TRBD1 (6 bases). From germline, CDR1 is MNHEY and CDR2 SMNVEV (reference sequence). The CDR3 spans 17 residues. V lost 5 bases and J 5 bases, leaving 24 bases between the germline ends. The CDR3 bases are TGTGCCAGCAGTCGACTAAGGACAGTCAACTTTGAGTATGGCTACACCTTC. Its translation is CASSRLRTVNFEYGYTF.

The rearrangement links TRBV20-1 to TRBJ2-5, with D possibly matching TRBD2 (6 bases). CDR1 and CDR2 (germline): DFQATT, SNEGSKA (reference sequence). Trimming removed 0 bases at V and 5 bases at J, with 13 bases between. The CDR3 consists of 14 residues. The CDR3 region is CSARDGRGRETQYF. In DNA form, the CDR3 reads TGCAGTGCTAGAGATGGGCGGGGTCGGGAGACCCAGTACTTC.

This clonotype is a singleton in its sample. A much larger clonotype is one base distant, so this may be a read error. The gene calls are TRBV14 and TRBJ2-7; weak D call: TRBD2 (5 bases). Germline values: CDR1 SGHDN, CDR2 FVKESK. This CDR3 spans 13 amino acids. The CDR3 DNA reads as TGTACCAGCAGCCAAGATATTACGGGGGAGCAGTACTTC. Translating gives CTSSQDITGEQYF.

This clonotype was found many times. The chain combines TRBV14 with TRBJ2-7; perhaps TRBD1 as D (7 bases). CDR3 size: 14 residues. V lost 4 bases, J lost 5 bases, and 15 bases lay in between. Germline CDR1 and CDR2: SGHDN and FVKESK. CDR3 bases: TGTGCCAGCAGCCCCCTGACAGGGAGGCACGAGCAGTACTTC. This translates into CASSPLTGRHEQYF.

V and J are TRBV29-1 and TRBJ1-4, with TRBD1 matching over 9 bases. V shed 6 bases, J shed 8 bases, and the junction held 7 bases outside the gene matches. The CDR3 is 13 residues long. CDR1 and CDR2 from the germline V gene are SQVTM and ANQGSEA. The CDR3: CSVSGTGLEKLFF. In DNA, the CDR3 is TGCAGCGTGTCCGGGACAGGGCTCGAAAAACTGTTTTTT.